Presented here are 22 T cell receptor beta chains from one specimen sequenced in a study of shared clonotypes between healthy human individuals. This table comes from immunoSEQ multiplex PCR, and its TCRdb copy is limited to in-frame clones, with some not included. The table has under 2,500,000 clones, 90% to 97% seen once; the top ten hold roughly 0.13%. The material sequenced was naive CD4+ T cells sorted from blood. Subset given: CD45RA+ positively selected. These receptors came from a man aged 18 to 30 in good health.

The rearrangement joins TRBV7-2 to TRBJ2-7, with unresolved D. There are 18 residues in the CDR3. The germline V gene has CDR1 SGHTA and CDR2 FQGNSA. V lost 6 bases and J lost 5, with 29 bases in between. CDR3 sequence: CASSPRWSGDSGRDEQYF. Here the CDR3 DNA reads TGTGCCAGCAGTCCCAGATGGTCGGGCGATTCGGGTCGGGACGAGCAGTACTTC.

The chain carries TRBV19 and TRBJ2-7, with D hard to call. Germline values: CDR1 LNHDA, CDR2 SQIVND (reference sequence). The V and J ends lost 1 base and 2 bases respectively, with 9 bases between them. The CDR3 has 14 residues. CDR3 loop: CASSIVDGPYEQYF. CDR3 sequence (DNA): TGTGCCAGTAGTATAGTTGACGGCCCCTACGAGCAGTACTTC.

The chain is built from TRBV28 and TRBJ1-1; no firm D call. This CDR3 region has 14 residues. V lost 6 bases and J 0 bases, leaving 11 bases between the germline ends. Per germline, CDR1 MDHEN and CDR2 SYDVKM. The CDR3 coding sequence is TGTGCCAGCAGCCCCCGGGCTCTGAACACTGAAGCTTTCTTT. It specifies CASSPRALNTEAFF.

The rearrangement joins TRBV2 to TRBJ2-5; the match to TRBD2 covers 9 bases. The CDR3 extends over 14 amino acids. Trimming took 6 bases from V and 0 from J; bases not matched to a gene: 2. The germline V gene encodes CDR1 SNHLY and CDR2 FYNNEI. The CDR3 region is CASRSSGNQETQYF. CDR3 bases: TGTGCCAGCAGATCTAGCGGGAACCAAGAGACCCAGTACTTC.

The genes are TRBV6-1 and TRBJ2-7; 8 bases are a match to TRBD1. Germline V gene sequence: CDR1 MNHNS, CDR2 SASEGT. This CDR3 is built from 14 residues. The ends lost 6 bases at V and 6 bases at J; junction bases unmatched: 10. The DNA of the CDR3 is TGTGCCAGCAGGAGAACAGGGGGACCCGGCGAGCAGTACTTC. Its protein product is CASRRTGGPGEQYF.

The V and J genes are TRBV6-5 and TRBJ2-1; D remains ambiguous. The germline CDR1 and CDR2 sequences are MNHEY and SVGAGI. Trimming stripped 4 bases from V and 8 bases from J, with 9 bases between. The CDR3 is 12 amino acids. This CDR3 is CASSSTWDEQFF. The CDR3 nucleotides read TGTGCCAGCAGTTCCACTTGGGATGAGCAGTTCTTC.

The CDR3: CASSLFRAGNYGYTF. In DNA, the CDR3 is TGTGCCAGCAGTTTATTTCGGGCAGGGAACTATGGCTACACCTTC. The chain is built from TRBV28 and TRBJ1-2; D may be TRBD1 (5 bases). The CDR3 has 15 residues. V was pared by 1 base and J by 2 bases, with 11 bases between. CDR1 and CDR2 from the germline V gene are MDHEN and SYDVKM.

The genes are TRBV10-1 and TRBJ1-1; D is unresolved. Germline V gene sequence: CDR1 WNHNN, CDR2 SYGVQD (reference sequence). The length of the CDR3 is 16 residues. V was clipped by 11 bases and J by 1 base, with 23 bases between them. CDR3 amino acids: CASVRRVDKPNTEAFF. The CDR3 DNA follows: TGCGCCTCCGTCAGGCGGGTCGATAAGCCGAACACTGAAGCTTTCTTT.

This chain links TRBV7-3 with TRBJ2-1, with a possible D match to TRBD1 (5 bases). There are 15 residues in the CDR3. Trimming removed 5 bases from V and 3 bases from J, with 14 bases in between. The germline CDR1 and CDR2 sequences are SGHTA and FQGTGA. CDR3: CASSIDRTNYNEQFF. In DNA form, the CDR3 reads TGTGCCAGCAGCATCGACAGAACCAACTACAATGAGCAGTTCTTC.

The chain couples TRBV11-2 to TRBJ2-7, with D perhaps TRBD1 (6 bases). Trimming took 1 base from V and 4 from J, leaving 14 bases between them. The CDR3 has 15 residues. Germline V gene lookup returns CDR1 SGHAT and CDR2 FQNNGV. The CDR3 is CASSLAWGPQYEQYF. CDR3 sequence (DNA): TGTGCCAGCAGCTTAGCCTGGGGGCCTCAGTACGAGCAGTACTTC.

As concerns this clone: Other DNA sequences in the same sample also yield this CDR3. The CDR3 loop is CASSFDRETQYF. The CDR3 DNA follows: TGCGCCAGCAGCTTTGATCGGGAGACCCAGTACTTC. The J gene is TRBJ2-5, the V gene TRBV5-1; the D is unclear. Germline V gene lookup returns CDR1 SGHRS and CDR2 YFSETQ. Trimming pared 2 bases from V and 5 bases from J, leaving 7 bases between. The CDR3 is made up of 12 amino acids.

The chain joins TRBV5-6 to TRBJ2-1; 8 positions agree with TRBD1. Germline-derived CDR1 and CDR2 are SGHDT and YYEEEE. With V trimmed by 2 bases and J by 9 bases, 13 bases remained unmatched. CDR3 size: 16 residues. The CDR3 reads CASSLIRRGLGVEQFF. CDR3 nucleotides: TGTGCCAGCAGCTTAATCCGCAGGGGGCTAGGCGTTGAGCAGTTCTTC.

On this clone itself: The same CDR3 can be traced to other DNA sequences in this sample. The genes are TRBV30 and TRBJ2-3; D is tentatively TRBD1 or TRBD2 (5 bases each). The CDR3 totals 14 residues. Germline lookup yields CDR1 GTSNPN and CDR2 SVGIG (reference sequence). V gave up 3 bases and J gave up 1 base, with 11 bases separating them. The CDR3 DNA reads as TGTGCCTGGAGCCCCCAGGGAGGCACAGATACGCAGTATTTT. This codes for CAWSPQGGTDTQYF.

The chain employs TRBV5-4 and TRBJ2-1, with a possible D match to TRBD1 (5 bases). The V gene's germline CDR1 is SGHNT and CDR2 YYREEE (reference sequence). V was cut by 0 bases and J by 1 base, with 8 bases left in between. CDR3 length: 15 amino acids. Here the CDR3 DNA reads TGTGCCAGCAGCTTGGGACAGATTTCCTACAATGAGCAGTTCTTC. Residues: CASSLGQISYNEQFF.

The chain has TRBV9 and TRBJ1-6; possible D gene TRBD1, 5 bases. The CDR3 has 14 amino acids. Germline CDR1 is SGDLS and CDR2 is YYNGEE. The V gene lost 4 bases and the J gene lost 7 bases, with 12 bases spanning the gap. This chain's CDR3 is CASSPSQGNSPLHF. The CDR3 nucleotides are TGTGCCAGCAGCCCGTCCCAGGGCAATTCACCCCTCCACTTT. The full variable domain, completed using reference TRBV9 and TRBJ1-6, is DSGVTQTPKHLITATGQRVTLRCSPRSGDLSVYWYQQSLDQGLQFLIQYYNGEERAKGNILERFSAQQFPDLHSELNLSSLELGDSALYFCASSPSQGNSPLHFGNGTRLTVT.

This clone has a single count. The chain links TRBV5-4 to TRBJ2-7; D is perhaps TRBD2 (5 bases). From germline, CDR1 is SGHNT and CDR2 YYREEE (reference sequence). Deletions cut 0 bases from V and 3 bases from J, with 16 bases between. The CDR3 has 16 residues. The CDR3 loop is CASSLAGHRDFYEQYF. CDR3 nucleotides: TGTGCCAGCAGCTTGGCCGGGCACCGGGATTTCTACGAGCAGTACTTC.

The chain recombines TRBV19 with TRBJ2-7; D unresolved. Germline CDR1 reads LNHDA; CDR2 reads SQIVND (reference sequence). The V gene lost 6 bases and the J gene lost 2 bases, with 8 bases spanning the gap. The CDR3 extends over 12 amino acids. As DNA, the CDR3 is TGTGCCAGTAGCAATCCCCCCTACGAGCAGTACTTC. This codes for CASSNPPYEQYF.

The chain recombines TRBV7-9 with TRBJ2-5; TRBD1 or TRBD2 may be the D gene (5 bases each). The V and J ends lost 4 bases and 7 bases respectively, with 19 bases between them. CDR1 and CDR2 from the germline V gene are SEHNR and FQNEAQ (reference sequence). The CDR3 is 15 residues long. The CDR3 sequence: CASSYSARDARTQYF. DNA for the CDR3: TGTGCCAGCAGCTATTCTGCCCGGGACGCTCGGACCCAGTACTTC.

V usage is TRBV18 and J usage is TRBJ1-4, with a tentative D call TRBD1 (5 bases). Germline loops: CDR1 KGHSH, CDR2 LQKENI. This CDR3 is built from 13 residues. Trimming shortened V by 6 bases and J by 5 bases, and 10 bases separated the two germline ends. In DNA form, the CDR3 reads TGTGCCAGCTCCCGGGGGGAGAATGAAAAACTGTTTTTT. This sequence encodes CASSRGENEKLFF.

The rearrangement uses TRBV30 and TRBJ1-5; possibly TRBD1 for D (5 bases). The CDR3 loop spans 15 amino acids. Germline CDR1 GTSNPN, CDR2 SVGIG (reference sequence). Trimming stripped 0 bases from V and 3 bases from J, with 12 bases between. CDR3 bases: TGTGCCTGGAGTGTACTTGGGACTCTCAATCAGCCCCAGCATTTT. As protein: CAWSVLGTLNQPQHF.

The CDR3 here is CASTPGQGKFGEQYF. CDR3 nucleotide sequence: TGTGCCAGCACCCCGGGACAGGGGAAATTTGGCGAGCAGTACTTC. The chain carries TRBV7-2 and TRBJ2-7; 10 bases match TRBD1. This CDR3 contains 15 residues. V was clipped by 7 bases and J by 6 bases; unmatched bases: 12. The germline CDR1 and CDR2 sequences are SGHTA and FQGNSA. Based on the CDR3 plus reference TRBV7-2 and TRBJ2-7, the full variable domain is GAGVSQSPSNKVTEKGKDVELRCDPISGHTALYWYRQSLGQGLEFLIYFQGNSAPDKSGLPSDRFSAERTGGSVSTLTIQRTQQEDSAVYLCASTPGQGKFGEQYFGPGTRLTVT.

The chain combines TRBV5-1 with TRBJ1-1; no clear D gene. V was cut by 0 bases and J by 1 base, with 13 bases left in between. The CDR3 contains 16 residues. In germline, CDR1 is SGHRS, CDR2 YFSETQ. The CDR3: CASSLGGSFSNTEAFF. The CDR3 DNA reads TGCGCCAGCAGCTTGGGAGGCAGTTTTTCGAACACTGAAGCTTTCTTT.